The 19 T cell receptor beta chains listed next were all sequenced from one sample in a study of blood T cells in healthy people across ages (dated by TCRdb to 2014 to 2015). The method was 5' RACE. The run used an Illumina HiSeq 2500. A second PCR of 7 to 11 cycles was performed with a sample-barcoded 5' primer and a J-beta primer mix. The public sequencing data were trimmed at Q25 with fastp and processed into clonotypes with MiXCR by TCRdb, which kept only in-frame beta chains. Records with the same CDR3 protein are collapsed into one entry carrying the most frequent genes and DNA. A total of around 1,700,000 distinct CDR3 sequences appear in this sample, roughly 27% of them only once. The ten largest clones add up to about 8% of the sample. Sequencing used blood. All receptors derive from a woman aged 25 to 45 in good health.

This chain joins TRBV18 and TRBJ1-1; TRBD1 is a possible D gene (5 bases). Between the trimmed V and J ends, which lost 3 bases and 3 bases, there was a span of 14 bases. Germline V gives CDR1 KGHSH, CDR2 LQKENI. CDR3 size: 15 residues. CDR3 DNA sequence: TGTGCCAGCTCACCTCAGGGTCGGATCGACACTGAAGCTTTCTTT. Protein product: CASSPQGRIDTEAFF.

V gene TRBV4-3 combines with J gene TRBJ2-7, with D perhaps assigned TRBD1 or TRBD2 (5 bases each). Germline V gene data show CDR1 as LGHNA and CDR2 as YSLEER. The CDR3 consists of 14 residues. V dropped 0 bases and J dropped 6 bases, with 12 bases sitting between them. This chain's CDR3 is CASSQDWGGGEQYF. DNA for the CDR3: TGCGCCAGCAGCCAAGATTGGGGCGGAGGCGAGCAGTACTTC.

CDR3 DNA sequence: TGTGCCAGCAGTCCTTCGGGGCGACTCACCGGGGAGCTGTTTTTT. Its protein is CASSPSGRLTGELFF. The chain uses TRBV12-3 or TRBV12-4 and TRBJ2-2; D may match TRBD1 or TRBD2 (5 bases each). The CDR3 contains 15 residues. V dropped 5 bases and J dropped 4 bases, with 14 bases sitting between them.

This clonotype appeared once. This sequence joins TRBV12-3 or TRBV12-4 and TRBJ2-2; 9 bases fit TRBD1. The CDR3 covers 17 residues. The V segment lost 2 bases and the J segment 5 bases; nucleotides outside the gene matches: 9. The CDR3 sequence: CASSLFRTGVGTGELFF. CDR3 nucleotides: TGTGCCAGCAGTTTATTTCGGACAGGGGTTGGAACCGGGGAGCTGTTTTTT.

Points on this clonotype: A much larger clone lies a single base off, so this may be a read error. The rearrangement links TRBV12-3 or TRBV12-4 to TRBJ2-5; D is unclear. The end of the DNA is better explained by TRBJ2-7, so the J call may be wrong. The CDR3 is made up of 13 amino acids. The CDR3 DNA is TGTGCCAGCGTCTCAAGGTGGAGTGACGAGCAGTACTTC. Its protein is CASVSRWSDEQYF.

The chain carries TRBV6-6 and TRBJ2-3; TRBD2 aligns across 7 bases. In germline, CDR1 is MNHNY, CDR2 SVGAGI (reference sequence). J gave up 4 bases and V 2 bases, and 6 bases lay outside the gene matches. The CDR3 has 15 residues. The CDR3 DNA reads as TGTGCCAGCAGTTACAGGGGAGGGTGGGCAGATACGCAGTATTTT. Translated: CASSYRGGWADTQYF.

This clonotype has more than one count but fewer than ten. V is TRBV5-1 and J is TRBJ1-5; unclear D gene. Germline V lookup: CDR1 SGHRS, CDR2 YFSETQ. V lost 0 bases, J lost 3 bases, and 10 bases lay in between. The length of the CDR3 is 15 residues. DNA for the CDR3: TGCGCCAGCAGCTTGGATGCTGGGCACAATCAGCCCCAGCATTTT. Amino acid sequence: CASSLDAGHNQPQHF.

On this clonotype: The junction and the germline gene differ at one end; a read error may be behind it. V and J are TRBV7-2 and TRBJ1-2; a weak D match, TRBD1 (6 bases). The CDR3 runs 14 residues. The germline gives CDR1 SGHTA, CDR2 FQGNSA. CDR3 region: CVSSPRARTDGYTF. CDR3 DNA sequence: TGTGTCAGCAGCCCTAGGGCCAGGACAGATGGCTACACCTTC.

As for this clonotype: At one of its ends the junction is not consistent with the germline gene, which may arise from a read error. V usage is TRBV5-4 and J usage is TRBJ2-1, with a possible D match to TRBD2 (7 bases). Germline V gives CDR1 SGHNT, CDR2 YYREEE (reference sequence). CDR3 length: 16 residues. The CDR3 loop reads CASSPKERGGYNERFF. CDR3 sequence (DNA): TGTGCCAGCAGCCCCAAAGAAAGGGGGGGCTACAATGAGCGGTTCTTC.

This clonotype was counted a few times. This may stem from a read error, because a much larger clone lies one nucleotide away. CDR3 loop: CSGEVPRVEQYF. The DNA of the CDR3 is TGCAGCGGTGAAGTTCCCAGAGTCGAGCAGTACTTC. The chain has TRBV29-1 and TRBJ2-5, with D unclear. The DNA end is more similar to TRBJ2-7, so the J call may be wrong. The CDR3 is 12 amino acids. The germline CDR1 and CDR2 sequences are SQVTM and ANQGSEA.

The rearrangement joins TRBV27 to TRBJ1-1; TRBD1 aligns across 7 bases. The junction had 8 bases not matched to a gene; V was cut back by 3 bases and J by 1 base. CDR1 is MNHEY, CDR2 SMNVEV, per germline (reference sequence). This CDR3 spans 16 amino acids. The CDR3 is CASSLSPGGRNTEAFF. In nucleotides, the CDR3 is TGTGCCAGCAGTTTGTCACCAGGGGGGAGGAACACTGAAGCTTTCTTT.

The sample holds many counts of this clonotype. V is TRBV6-5 and J is TRBJ2-7; TRBD1 or TRBD2 may be the D gene (5 bases each). V was trimmed by 6 bases and J by 0 bases, leaving 18 bases between them. The germline CDR1 and CDR2 sequences are MNHEY and SVGAGI. This CDR3 is built from 16 residues. CDR3 protein: CASRNLGDASSYEQYF. In DNA, the CDR3 is TGTGCCAGCAGAAATTTAGGGGACGCCAGCTCCTACGAGCAGTACTTC.

In its sample, this clonotype was seen many times. This chain connects TRBV5-1 to TRBJ2-1; 7 bases are shared with TRBD1. The J segment lost 7 bases and the V segment lost 2 bases, leaving 15 bases of the junction unmatched. The CDR3 loop spans 17 amino acids. Germline V CDR1 and CDR2: SGHRS, YFSETQ. Here the CDR3 reads CASSLYDRARVRNEQFF. CDR3 DNA sequence: TGCGCCAGCAGCTTATATGACAGGGCCAGGGTGAGGAATGAGCAGTTCTTC.

This clonotype was picked up many times. The chain recombines TRBV4-1 with TRBJ2-5; D is perhaps TRBD1 (6 bases). The CDR3 contains 15 residues. Per the germline V gene, CDR1 is MGHRA and CDR2 is YSYEKL. Trimming pared 0 bases from V and 1 base from J, leaving 9 bases between. CDR3 loop: CASSQDKGVQETQYF. Here the CDR3 DNA reads TGCGCCAGCAGCCAAGATAAGGGGGTCCAAGAGACCCAGTACTTC.

Ten or more counts support this clonotype. The chain links TRBV12-3 or TRBV12-4 to TRBJ2-7; TRBD2 agrees at 9 bases. The CDR3 extends over 20 amino acids. Unmatched junction bases numbered 24, after V lost 4 bases and J lost 5 bases. The DNA for the CDR3 is TGTGCCAGCAGTTCGTCTTCGGTGGGCGGGAGGGCCAAAAGTCTCCACGAGCAGTACTTC. The encoded protein is CASSSSSVGGRAKSLHEQYF.

J is TRBJ2-5 and V is TRBV18; TRBD2 matches at 14 bases. The V gene end was trimmed by 0 bases and the J gene end by 0 bases; junction bases not matched to a gene: 3. Germline V lookup: CDR1 KGHSH, CDR2 LQKENI. The CDR3 has 18 residues. The CDR3 protein is CASSPPRGLAGDQETQYF. The DNA for the CDR3 is TGTGCCAGCTCACCACCGCGGGGACTAGCGGGAGACCAAGAGACCCAGTACTTC. Variable domain in full (rest from reference TRBV18 and TRBJ2-5): NAGVMQNPRHLVRRRGQEARLRCSPMKGHSHVYWYRQLPEEGLKFMVYLQKENIIDESGMPKERFSAEFPKEGPSILRIQQVVRGDSAAYFCASSPPRGLAGDQETQYFGPGTRLLVL.

Details on this clonotype: Just one base apart from a much larger clone, this may be a read error. The chain is built from TRBV9 and TRBJ2-1; the D gene is possibly TRBD1 (6 bases). Per the germline V gene, CDR1 is SGDLS and CDR2 is YYNGEE. The length of the CDR3 is 14 residues. In DNA form, the CDR3 reads TGTGCCAGCAGCAGCGGACAGATCTACAATGAGCAGCTCTTC. As protein: CASSSGQIYNEQLF.

This clonotype was seen more than once but under ten times. The chain couples TRBV7-2 to TRBJ2-5; 7 positions match TRBD2. The V segment lost 7 bases and the J segment 7 bases; nucleotides outside the gene matches: 12. The CDR3 has 14 residues. Germline V gives CDR1 SGHTA, CDR2 FQGNSA. The CDR3 sequence: CASTGGGPVGTQYF. Written as DNA, the CDR3 is TGTGCCAGCACCGGGGGAGGGCCAGTAGGGACCCAGTACTTC.

This clonotype was recorded at least ten times. The chain has TRBV9 and TRBJ2-5; D is possibly TRBD1 (5 bases). Germline-derived CDR1 and CDR2 are SGDLS and YYNGEE. The CDR3 is 15 residues long. Trimming cost V 0 bases and J 1 base, with 10 bases left between them. The CDR3, as DNA: TGTGCCAGCAGCGTAGAAGGGGCAATCCAAGAGACCCAGTACTTC. Residues: CASSVEGAIQETQYF.